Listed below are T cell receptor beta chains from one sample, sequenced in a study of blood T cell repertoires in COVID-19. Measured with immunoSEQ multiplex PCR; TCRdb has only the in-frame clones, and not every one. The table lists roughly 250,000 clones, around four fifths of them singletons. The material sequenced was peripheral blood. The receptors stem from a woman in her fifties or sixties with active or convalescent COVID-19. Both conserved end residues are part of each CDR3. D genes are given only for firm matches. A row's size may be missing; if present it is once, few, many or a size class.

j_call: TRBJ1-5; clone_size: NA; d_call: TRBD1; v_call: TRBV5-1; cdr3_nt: TGCGCCAGCAGCTTGGAGCCAGGGGGGAGTAAGCCCCAGCATTTT; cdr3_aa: CASSLEPGGSKPQHF
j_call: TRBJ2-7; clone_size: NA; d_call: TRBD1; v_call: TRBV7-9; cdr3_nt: TGTGCCAGCAGCTTAGCGACAGGGTATGAGCAGTACTTC; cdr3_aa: CASSLATGYEQYF
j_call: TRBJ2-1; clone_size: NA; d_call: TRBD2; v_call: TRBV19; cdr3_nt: TGTGCCAGTAGTATAGACCCCCCTCTAGCGGGGGTGCGCAATGAGCAGTTCTTC; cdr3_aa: CASSIDPPLAGVRNEQFF
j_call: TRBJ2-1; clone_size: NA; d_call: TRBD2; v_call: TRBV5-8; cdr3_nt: TGTGCCAGCCACCCCCTGGGGGGGGATGAGCAGTTCTTC; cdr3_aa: CASHPLGGDEQFF
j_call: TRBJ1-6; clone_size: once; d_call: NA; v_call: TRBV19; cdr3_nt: TGTGCCAGTAGTACCGGACAGAATAATTCACCCCTCCACTTT; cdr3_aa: CASSTGQNNSPLHF
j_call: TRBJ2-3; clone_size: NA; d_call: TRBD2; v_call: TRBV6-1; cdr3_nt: TGTGCCAGCAGTGTCTATTCGTCTAGCGGGGGGAGAGATACGCAGTATTTT; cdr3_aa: CASSVYSSSGGRDTQYF
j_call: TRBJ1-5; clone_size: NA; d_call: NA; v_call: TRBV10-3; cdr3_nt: TGTGCCATCAGTCCGGGTAGCAATCAGCCCCAGCATTTT; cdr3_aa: CAISPGSNQPQHF
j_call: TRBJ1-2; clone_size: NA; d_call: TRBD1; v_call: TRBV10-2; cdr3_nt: TGCGCCAGCAGTGATGGGGGGACAGGGGGACTAGTCTATGGCTACACCTTC; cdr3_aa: CASSDGGTGGLVYGYTF
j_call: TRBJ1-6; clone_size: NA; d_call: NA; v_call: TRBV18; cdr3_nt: TGTGCCAGCTCAACCACAGGTTCCAATTCACCCCTCCACTTT; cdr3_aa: CASSTTGSNSPLHF
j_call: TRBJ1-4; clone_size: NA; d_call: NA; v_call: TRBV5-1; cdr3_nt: TGCGCCAGCAGCTTGGCCGGGAGAGATAATGAAAAACTGTTTTTT; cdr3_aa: CASSLAGRDNEKLFF
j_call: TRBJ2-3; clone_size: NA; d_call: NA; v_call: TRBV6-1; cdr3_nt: TGTGCCAGCAGTGAGGGGGTGGGCGGGGGCCCCGTTTTT; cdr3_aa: CASSEGVGGGPVF
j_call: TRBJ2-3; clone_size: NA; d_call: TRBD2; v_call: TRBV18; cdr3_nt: TGTGCCAGCTCATTTCAAGCGGGGGGGCCAGATACGCAGTATTTT; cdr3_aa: CASSFQAGGPDTQYF
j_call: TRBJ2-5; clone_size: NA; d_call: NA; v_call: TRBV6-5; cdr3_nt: TGTGCCAGCAGTTACTCCCTACCCCAGGCCCAGTACTTC; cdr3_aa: CASSYSLPQAQYF
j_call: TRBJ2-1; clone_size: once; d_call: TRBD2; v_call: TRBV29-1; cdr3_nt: TGCAGCGGCACGCCCGGGACTAACAATGAGCAGTTCTTC; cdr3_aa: CSGTPGTNNEQFF
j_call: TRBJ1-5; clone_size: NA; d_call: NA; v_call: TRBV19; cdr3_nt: TGTGCCAGTACCAGCGGATCGGTCAATCAGCCCCAGCATTTT; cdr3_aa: CASTSGSVNQPQHF
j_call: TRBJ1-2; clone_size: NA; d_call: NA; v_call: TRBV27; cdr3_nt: TGTGCCAGCAGTTTAGGGCCCCCGGGAGGGAATGGCTACACCTTC; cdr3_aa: CASSLGPPGGNGYTF
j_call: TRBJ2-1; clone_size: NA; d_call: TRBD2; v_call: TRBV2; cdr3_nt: TGTGCCAGCAGTGCCCGGGAGCTAGCGGGGCTCAATGAGCAGTTCTTC; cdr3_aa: CASSARELAGLNEQFF
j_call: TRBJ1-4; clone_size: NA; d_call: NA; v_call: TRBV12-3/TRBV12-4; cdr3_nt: TGTGCCAGCAGTTTCGGGGATGAAAAACTGTTTTTT; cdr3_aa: CASSFGDEKLFF
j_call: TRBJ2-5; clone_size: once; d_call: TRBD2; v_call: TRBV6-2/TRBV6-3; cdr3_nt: TGTGCCAGCAGCCGACTAGCGACGGAGACCCAGTACTTC; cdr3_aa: CASSRLATETQYF
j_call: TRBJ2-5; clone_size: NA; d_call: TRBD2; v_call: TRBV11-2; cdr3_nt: TGTGCCAGCAGCTTGGGTAGCGGGGGGGCCCAAGAGACCCAGTACTTC; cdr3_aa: CASSLGSGGAQETQYF
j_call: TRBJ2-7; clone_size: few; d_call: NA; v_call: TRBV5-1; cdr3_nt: TGCGCCAGCAGCTCCGGACAGCCGGGCTACTACGAGCAGTACTTC; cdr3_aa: CASSSGQPGYYEQYF
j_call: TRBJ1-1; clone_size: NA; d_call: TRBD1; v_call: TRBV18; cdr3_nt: TGTGCCAGCTCACCTGGGGACAGCTCTTTGGAAGCTTTCTTT; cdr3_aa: CASSPGDSSLEAFF
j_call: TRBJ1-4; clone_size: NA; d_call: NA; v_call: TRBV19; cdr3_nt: TGTGCCAGTAGTAGAATCTTTGGGGCGCCTAATGAAAAACTGTTTTTT; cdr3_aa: CASSRIFGAPNEKLFF
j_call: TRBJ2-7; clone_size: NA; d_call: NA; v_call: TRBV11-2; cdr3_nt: TGTGCCAGCAGCTTACCCCCCTCTAAGGAGCAGTACTTC; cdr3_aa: CASSLPPSKEQYF
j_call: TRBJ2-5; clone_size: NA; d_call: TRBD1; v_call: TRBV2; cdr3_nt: TGTGCCAGCAGTGGGACAGGGGGGCGGGGGACCCAGTACTTC; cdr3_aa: CASSGTGGRGTQYF
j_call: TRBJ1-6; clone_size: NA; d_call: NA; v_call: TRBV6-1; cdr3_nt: TGTGCCAGCAGTGGGAGGTGGGGAAGGAGCGATAATTCACCCCTCCACTTT; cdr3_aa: CASSGRWGRSDNSPLHF
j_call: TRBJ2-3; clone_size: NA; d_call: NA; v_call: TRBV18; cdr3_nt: TGTGCCAGCTCACCACCGGTAGGGGCGAGTCGCAGCACAGATACGCAGTATTTT; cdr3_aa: CASSPPVGASRSTDTQYF